Listed here are 12 T cell receptor beta chains from one sample, sequenced in a study of T cell repertoires in cytomegalovirus infection. These receptors lack a known antigen. TCRdb used MiXCR to reprocess the reads, holding one entry per CDR3 protein. Of about 890,000 distinct CDR3 sequences detected, roughly 31% appear once; the ten largest clones hold around 15%. This material consisted of cultured CD8+ T cells from PBMCs, taken from culture after CMV antigen stimulation. These receptors originate from a human donor in good health (CMV status not recorded). Some clones in this sample may be carry-over from other donors' samples.

The chain is built from TRBV28 and TRBJ2-5; 10 bases match TRBD1. The V gene end was trimmed by 5 bases and the J gene end by 5 bases; junction bases not matched to a gene: 11. There are 16 residues in the CDR3. CDR1 is MDHEN and CDR2 is SYDVKM in the germline V gene. CDR3 sequence (DNA): TGTGCCAGCAGTCGAGCCGGGACAGGGGAGAGGGAGACCCAGTACTTC. Amino acid sequence: CASSRAGTGERETQYF.

This sequence joins TRBV7-6 and TRBJ2-5, with a weak D call TRBD1 (7 bases). The V end was cut by 4 bases, the J end by 1 base, with 16 bases between. The germline gives CDR1 SGHVS, CDR2 FNYEAQ. The length of the CDR3 is 16 residues. CDR3 sequence: CASSSRRQGGQETQYF. CDR3 DNA: TGTGCCAGCAGCTCCCGAAGACAGGGAGGCCAAGAGACCCAGTACTTC.

This clonotype has just a few counts. This chain connects TRBV12-5 to TRBJ1-1; no definite D call. The ends were cut back, 0 bases at V and 3 bases at J, with 14 bases in the middle. Germline V gene sequence: CDR1 LGHNT, CDR2 FRNRAP. The CDR3 covers 16 residues. The CDR3 here is CASGLVLGGLDTEAFF. As DNA, the CDR3 is TGTGCTAGTGGTTTGGTCTTAGGCGGGCTCGACACTGAAGCTTTCTTT.

The table lists this clonotype with a few counts. The genes are TRBV19 and TRBJ2-3, with D perhaps TRBD1 (7 bases). V shed 3 bases and J shed 0 bases, with 10 bases lying between them. The CDR3 totals 15 residues. From germline, CDR1 is LNHDA and CDR2 SQIVND (reference sequence). CDR3: CASSMEGASTDTQYF. The CDR3 DNA sequence: TGTGCCAGTAGTATGGAGGGGGCCAGCACAGATACGCAGTATTTT.

The rearrangement links TRBV7-9 to TRBJ2-2; D ambiguous. Trimming cost V 7 bases and J 5 bases, with 8 bases left between them. This CDR3 contains 12 residues. Looked up from germline, CDR1 is SEHNR and CDR2 is FQNEAQ (reference sequence). In nucleotides, the CDR3 is TGTGCCAGCATCAGCAGTACCGGGGAGCTGTTTTTT. It yields the protein CASISSTGELFF.

The rearrangement joins TRBV20-1 to TRBJ1-5; D perhaps matches TRBD1 (5 bases). This CDR3 is built from 16 residues. V was shortened by 1 base and J by 2 bases, with 15 bases between the two germline ends. Germline CDR1 is DFQATT and CDR2 is SNEGSKA (reference sequence). The CDR3 loop reads CSARGSGDSRNQPQHF. The DNA for the CDR3 is TGCAGTGCTAGAGGATCTGGTGACAGCCGCAATCAGCCCCAGCATTTT.

The chain is built from TRBV7-9 and TRBJ2-2; D is ambiguous. V lost 2 bases to trimming and J lost 1 base, with 17 bases between them. This CDR3 region has 18 residues. CDR1 is SEHNR, CDR2 FQNEAQ, per germline (reference sequence). CDR3 residues: CASSLIHESRLNTGELFF. CDR3 DNA: TGTGCCAGCAGCTTAATTCACGAAAGTAGGCTGAACACCGGGGAGCTGTTTTTT.

The chain employs TRBV6-2 or TRBV6-3 and TRBJ2-3, with 16 nucleotides matching TRBD2. The CDR3 has 16 residues. The ends lost 4 bases at V and 4 bases at J; junction bases unmatched: 2. The germline V gene encodes CDR1 MNHEY and CDR2 SVGEGT. CDR3 in amino acids: CASSFGTSGGADTQYF. CDR3 coding DNA: TGTGCCAGCAGTTTCGGGACTAGCGGGGGGGCAGATACGCAGTATTTT.

The chain links TRBV5-4 to TRBJ2-1, with 7 bases aligning to TRBD1. The germline V gene has CDR1 SGHNT and CDR2 YYREEE (reference sequence). The junction had 19 bases not matched to a gene; V was cut back by 5 bases and J by 5 bases. The CDR3 spans 18 residues. The CDR3 reads CASRGGVQGRPRNNEQFF. The CDR3 DNA follows: TGTGCCAGCAGGGGTGGGGTACAGGGGCGCCCAAGGAACAATGAGCAGTTCTTC.

The sample holds a few counts of this clonotype. This rearrangement joins TRBV4-1 to TRBJ2-3; 7 nucleotides line up with TRBD1. The ends lost 5 bases at V and 0 bases at J; junction bases unmatched: 11. CDR3 length equals 17 residues. Germline CDR1 MGHRA, CDR2 YSYEKL. CDR3 sequence (DNA): TGCGCCAGCAGCAGCATGGGACAGCGTGCTAGCACAGATACGCAGTATTTT. Its translation: CASSSMGQRASTDTQYF.

This clonotype was picked up a small number of times. The chain recombines TRBV28 with TRBJ2-3; D is uncertain. CDR1 and CDR2 from the germline V gene are MDHEN and SYDVKM. The CDR3 is 16 residues long. With 6 bases removed from V and 2 bases from J, the gap between germline ends came to 18 bases. CDR3 loop: CASSHEVGFITDTQYF. CDR3 DNA: TGTGCCAGCAGCCACGAGGTCGGGTTCATCACAGATACGCAGTATTTT.

The V gene is TRBV2, the J gene TRBJ2-3; D remains unclear. The V gene's germline CDR1 is SNHLY and CDR2 FYNNEI. V was trimmed by 4 bases and J by 2 bases, leaving 10 bases between them. The length of the CDR3 is 14 residues. The CDR3 DNA sequence: TGTGCCAGCAGTGGATCCCTTTACACAGATACGCAGTATTTT. It is translated as CASSGSLYTDTQYF.